This record covers a single T cell receptor (beta chain). Germline V gene sequence: CDR1 MNHNS, CDR2 SASEGT. CDR3 length: 13 amino acids. Between the trimmed V and J ends, which lost 3 bases and 10 bases, there was a span of 15 bases. RNA transcripts served as the template for amplifying TCR beta CDR3 regions. Initially, a first-round RT-PCR of the TCR CDR3 employed the HTBI primer set. Via MiXCR, TCRdb re-called the multiplex PCR reads, giving one row per CDR3 protein. The sample contains about 150,000 distinct CDR3 sequences, around 20% of which appear only once. The record originates from a study of T cells in Graves' hyperthyroidism and ophthalmopathy. Newly diagnosed patients aged 18 to 65 had hyperthyroidism of under 2 months' duration. The blood specimen was taken at initial hyperthyroidism diagnosis, before any ophthalmopathy symptoms. PBMCs were collected from a roughly 10 ml volume of fresh peripheral blood.

This TCR was recovered from a woman aged 50 to 65 with Graves' hyperthyroidism that later progressed to Graves' ophthalmopathy. The sample taken for sequencing was blood. V gene TRBV6-1 combines with J gene TRBJ1-1; D ambiguous. DNA for the CDR3: TGTGCCAGCAGTGACCCCCTCTCATTCGCAGCTTTCTTT. It translates to CASSDPLSFAAFF.